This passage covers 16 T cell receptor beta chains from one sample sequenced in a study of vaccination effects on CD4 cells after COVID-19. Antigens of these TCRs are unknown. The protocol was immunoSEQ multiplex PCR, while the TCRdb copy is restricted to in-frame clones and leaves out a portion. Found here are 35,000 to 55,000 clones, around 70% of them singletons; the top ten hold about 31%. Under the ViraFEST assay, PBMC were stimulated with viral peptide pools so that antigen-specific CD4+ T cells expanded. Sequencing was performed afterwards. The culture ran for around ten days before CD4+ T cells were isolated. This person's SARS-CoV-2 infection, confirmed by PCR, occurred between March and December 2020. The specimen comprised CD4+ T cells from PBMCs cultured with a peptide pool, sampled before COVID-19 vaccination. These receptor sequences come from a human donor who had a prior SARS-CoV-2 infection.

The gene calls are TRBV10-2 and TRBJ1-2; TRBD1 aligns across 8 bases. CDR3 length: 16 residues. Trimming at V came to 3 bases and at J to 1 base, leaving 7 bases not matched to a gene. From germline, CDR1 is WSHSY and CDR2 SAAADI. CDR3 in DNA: TGCGCCAGCAGTGAATTAGGACAGGGCTATAACTATGGCTACACCTTC. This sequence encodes CASSELGQGYNYGYTF.

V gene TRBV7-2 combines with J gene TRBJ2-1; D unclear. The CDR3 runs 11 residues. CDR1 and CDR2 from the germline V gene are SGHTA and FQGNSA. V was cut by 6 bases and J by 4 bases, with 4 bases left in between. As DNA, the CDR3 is TGTGCCAGCAGGGGATACAATGAGCAGTTCTTC. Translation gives CASRGYNEQFF.

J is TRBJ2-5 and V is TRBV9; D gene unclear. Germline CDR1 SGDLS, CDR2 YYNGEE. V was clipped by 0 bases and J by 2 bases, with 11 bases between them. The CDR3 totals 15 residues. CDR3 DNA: TGTGCCAGCAGCGTAGCTGCACATAGACAAGAGACCCAGTACTTC. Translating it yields CASSVAAHRQETQYF.

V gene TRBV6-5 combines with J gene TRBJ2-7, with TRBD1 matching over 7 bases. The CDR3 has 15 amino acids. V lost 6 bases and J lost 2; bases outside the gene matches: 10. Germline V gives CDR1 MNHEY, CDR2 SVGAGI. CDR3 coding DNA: TGTGCCAGCAGCGTGGGGCAACAGGGGACCTACGAGCAGTACTTC. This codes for CASSVGQQGTYEQYF.

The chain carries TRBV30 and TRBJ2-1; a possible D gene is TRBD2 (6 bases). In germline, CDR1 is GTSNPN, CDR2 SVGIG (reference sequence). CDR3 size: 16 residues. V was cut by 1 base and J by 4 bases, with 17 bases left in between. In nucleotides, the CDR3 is TGTGCCTGGAGTGGGGCCCTAGCGTCCAAGTACAATGAGCAGTTCTTC. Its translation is CAWSGALASKYNEQFF.

The chain's CDR3 is CASSQLAGRSSSTDTQYF. Here the CDR3 DNA reads TGCGCCAGCAGCCAACTAGCGGGGAGATCTTCTAGCACAGATACGCAGTATTTT. The chain couples TRBV4-1 to TRBJ2-3; 9 nucleotides match TRBD2. The length of the CDR3 is 18 residues. Losses at the gene ends were 2 bases for V and 0 bases for J; bases not matched to a gene: 9. CDR1 is MGHRA and CDR2 is YSYEKL in the germline V gene.

CDR3 in DNA: TGTGCCAGCAGTCCCTATACGGGCTTCTCCTATGGCTACACCTTC. Its translation is CASSPYTGFSYGYTF. The V gene is TRBV6-5, the J gene TRBJ1-2, with D unclear. Germline V gene sequence: CDR1 MNHEY, CDR2 SVGAGI. This CDR3 has 15 amino acids. Trimming pared 5 bases from V and 4 bases from J, leaving 17 bases between.

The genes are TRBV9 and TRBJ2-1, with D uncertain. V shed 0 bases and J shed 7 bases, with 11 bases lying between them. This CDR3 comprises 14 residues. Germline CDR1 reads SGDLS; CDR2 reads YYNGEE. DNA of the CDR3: TGTGCCAGCAGCGTAGGGAGTTTGGGGAATGAGCAGTTCTTC. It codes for CASSVGSLGNEQFF.

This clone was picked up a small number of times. Written as DNA, the CDR3 is TGTGCCAGCAGTGAGCGTGGCGAAGCTTTCTTT. It codes for CASSERGEAFF. This chain links TRBV2 with TRBJ1-1; D is undetermined. Germline-derived CDR1 and CDR2 are SNHLY and FYNNEI. This CDR3 is built from 11 residues. Trimming removed 3 bases from V and 8 bases from J, with 7 bases in between.

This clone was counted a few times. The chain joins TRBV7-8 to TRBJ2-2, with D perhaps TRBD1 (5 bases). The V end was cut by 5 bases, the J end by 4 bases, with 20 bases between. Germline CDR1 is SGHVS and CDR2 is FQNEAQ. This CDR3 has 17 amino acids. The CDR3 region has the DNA TGTGCCAGCAGCGTACCGACAGCCCTTTATGGCACCGGGGAGCTGTTTTTT. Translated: CASSVPTALYGTGELFF.

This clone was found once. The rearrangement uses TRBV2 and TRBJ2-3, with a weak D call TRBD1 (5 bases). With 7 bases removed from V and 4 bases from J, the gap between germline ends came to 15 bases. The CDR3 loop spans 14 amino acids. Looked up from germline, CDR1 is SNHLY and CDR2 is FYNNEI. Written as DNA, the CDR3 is TGTGCCAGCACGCAACAGGCCAGAGCAGATACGCAGTATTTT. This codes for CASTQQARADTQYF.

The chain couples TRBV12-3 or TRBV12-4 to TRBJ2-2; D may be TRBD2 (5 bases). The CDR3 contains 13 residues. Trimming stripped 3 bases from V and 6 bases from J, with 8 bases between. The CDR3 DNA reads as TGTGCCAGCAGTTTTCTAGCTCCCGGGGAGCTGTTTTTT. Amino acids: CASSFLAPGELFF.

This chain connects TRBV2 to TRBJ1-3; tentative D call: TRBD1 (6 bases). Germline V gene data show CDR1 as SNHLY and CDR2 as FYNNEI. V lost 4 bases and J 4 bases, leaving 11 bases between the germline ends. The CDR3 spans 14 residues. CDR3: CASSVGGPGNTIYF. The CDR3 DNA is TGTGCCAGCAGTGTGGGGGGGCCAGGAAACACCATATATTTT. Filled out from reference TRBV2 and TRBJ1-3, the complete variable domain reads EPEVTQTPSHQVTQMGQEVILRCVPISNHLYFYWYRQILGQKVEFLVSFYNNEISEKSEIFDDQFSVERPDGSNFTLKIRSTKLEDSAMYFCASSVGGPGNTIYFGEGSWLTVV.

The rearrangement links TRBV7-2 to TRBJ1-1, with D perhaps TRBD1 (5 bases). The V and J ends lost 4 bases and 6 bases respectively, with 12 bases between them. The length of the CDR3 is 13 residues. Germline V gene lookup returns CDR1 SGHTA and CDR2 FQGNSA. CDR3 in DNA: TGTGCCAGCAGCTGGGTTCAGGGATCTGAAGCTTTCTTT. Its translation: CASSWVQGSEAFF. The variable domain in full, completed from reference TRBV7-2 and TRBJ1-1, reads GAGVSQSPSNKVTEKGKDVELRCDPISGHTALYWYRQSLGQGLEFLIYFQGNSAPDKSGLPSDRFSAERTGGSVSTLTIQRTQQEDSAVYLCASSWVQGSEAFFGQGTRLTVV.

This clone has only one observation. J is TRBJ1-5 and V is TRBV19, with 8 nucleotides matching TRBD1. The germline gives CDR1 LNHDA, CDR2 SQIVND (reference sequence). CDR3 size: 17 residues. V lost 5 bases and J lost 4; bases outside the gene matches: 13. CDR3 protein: CASSPARTGRVNQPQHF. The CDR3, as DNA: TGTGCCAGTAGTCCGGCTCGGACAGGGCGAGTAAATCAGCCCCAGCATTTT. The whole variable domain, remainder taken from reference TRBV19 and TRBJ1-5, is DGGITQSPKYLFRKEGQNVTLSCEQNLNHDAMYWYRQDPGQGLRLIYYSQIVNDFQKGDIAEGYSVSREKKESFPLTVTSAQKNPTAFYLCASSPARTGRVNQPQHFGDGTRLSIL.

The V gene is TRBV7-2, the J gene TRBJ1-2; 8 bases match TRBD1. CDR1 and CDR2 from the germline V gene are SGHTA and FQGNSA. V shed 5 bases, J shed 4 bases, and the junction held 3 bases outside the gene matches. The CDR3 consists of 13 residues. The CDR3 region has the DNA TGTGCCAGCAGCCTTACAGGGGGCTATGGCTACACCTTC. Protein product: CASSLTGGYGYTF.